These 2 T cell receptor beta chains came from one sample sequenced in a study of blood T cell repertoires in COVID-19. Sequenced by immunoSEQ multiplex PCR; TCRdb stores in-frame clones only, minus some. The table shows 150,000 to 200,000 clones, with around nine tenths occurring only once. The sequencing input was PBMCs or T cells enriched from blood (not recorded which). Receptors originate from a woman younger than 35 who had recovered from COVID-19.

This rearrangement joins TRBV9 to TRBJ2-5, with TRBD2 as a possible D gene (5 bases). The CDR3 is 15 residues long. The V end lost 0 bases, the J end lost 5 bases, and 14 bases lay between the germline ends. Germline values: CDR1 SGDLS, CDR2 YYNGEE. The CDR3 DNA sequence: TGTGCCAGCAGCGTAGATCTCGGGATAGGTGAGACCCAGTACTTC. Encoded protein: CASSVDLGIGETQYF.

This clone appeared a single time. V usage is TRBV4-1 and J usage is TRBJ2-1; D remains unclear. Germline CDR1 is MGHRA and CDR2 is YSYEKL. The CDR3 consists of 14 residues. The V end was cut by 2 bases, the J end by 5 bases, with 10 bases between. The CDR3 DNA sequence: TGCGCCAGCAGCCAACTTGACTTGAACAATGAGCAGTTCTTC. It yields the protein CASSQLDLNNEQFF.